The next 24 T cell receptor beta chains were all read from a single sample in a study of human T cells and chemical hapten exposure. One entry per CDR3 protein, called by TCRdb with MiXCR from the RACE reads. Here the sample spans approximately 80,000 distinct CDR3 sequences, approximately 14% being singletons. Noted time point: pre-sensitization, week 0. The treatment denotes: therapeutic diphenylcyclopropenone sensitization with weekly scalp DPC. This specimen was whole blood, taken in connection with sensitization to the hapten diphenylcyclopropenone (DPC). These receptors all come from a woman between 45 and 60 years old with alopecia areata. Some clones in this sample may be carry-over from other donors' samples.

Ten or more counts support this clonotype. This chain uses TRBV19 with TRBJ2-2; D possibly uses TRBD1 or TRBD2 (6 bases each). The CDR3 length is 16 residues. Deletions cut 3 bases from V and 4 bases from J, with 15 bases between. Germline lookup yields CDR1 LNHDA and CDR2 SQIVND (reference sequence). The CDR3 protein is CASSIRGTRTTGELFF. In DNA form, the CDR3 reads TGTGCCAGTAGTATCCGGGGGACACGAACCACCGGGGAGCTGTTTTTT.

The chain carries TRBV2 and TRBJ1-6; D may be TRBD1 (5 bases). CDR3 length: 13 amino acids. Deletions cut 4 bases from V and 9 bases from J, with 10 bases between. Germline V gene sequence: CDR1 SNHLY, CDR2 FYNNEI. The CDR3 is CASSAGPLSPLHF. DNA of the CDR3: TGTGCCAGCAGTGCGGGACCTCTTTCACCCCTCCACTTT. The full variable domain, completed using reference TRBV2 and TRBJ1-6, is EPEVTQTPSHQVTQMGQEVILRCVPISNHLYFYWYRQILGQKVEFLVSFYNNEISEKSEIFDDQFSVERPDGSNFTLKIRSTKLEDSAMYFCASSAGPLSPLHFGNGTRLTVT.

The chain has TRBV12-5 and TRBJ2-3, with D hard to call. The CDR3 consists of 12 residues. Trimming left V 7 bases short and J 4 bases short, with 9 bases between. Germline CDR1 and CDR2: LGHNT and FRNRAP. The CDR3 spells CASARVSDTQYF. For the CDR3, the DNA is TGTGCTAGTGCCCGAGTATCAGATACGCAGTATTTT.

This clonotype came up a few times. The chain has TRBV6-5 and TRBJ2-5; D gene uncertain. CDR3 length: 14 residues. Germline V lookup: CDR1 MNHEY, CDR2 SVGAGI. V lost 5 bases, J lost 1 base, and 11 bases lay in between. The CDR3 DNA reads TGTGCCAGCAGTCAACGGACCGGCCAAGAGACCCAGTACTTC. This encodes CASSQRTGQETQYF.

The V and J genes are TRBV11-2 and TRBJ2-1; no clear D gene. The CDR3 covers 13 residues. V was clipped by 5 bases and J by 10 bases, with 15 bases between them. The germline V gene has CDR1 SGHAT and CDR2 FQNNGV. For the CDR3, the DNA is TGTGCCAGCAGCGCCGGGCTCATCGAGGAGCAGTTCTTC. It is translated as CASSAGLIEEQFF.

This clonotype turned up a few times. The chain has TRBV6-1 and TRBJ2-1; TRBD2 aligns across 10 bases. CDR1 and CDR2 from the germline V gene are MNHNS and SASEGT. J gave up 6 bases and V 3 bases, and 5 bases lay outside the gene matches. This CDR3 is built from 15 residues. This chain's CDR3 is CASSDGSGRPNEQFF. CDR3 nucleotide sequence: TGTGCCAGCAGTGACGGTAGCGGGAGGCCCAATGAGCAGTTCTTC.

This clonotype was observed a handful of times. This chain uses TRBV6-6 with TRBJ2-3, with 9 bases lining up with TRBD1. This CDR3 spans 16 amino acids. Germline-derived CDR1 and CDR2 are MNHNY and SVGAGI (reference sequence). V was pared by 2 bases and J by 3 bases, with 6 bases of the junction left unmatched. CDR3 sequence reads: CASSYGTGSGTDTQYF. CDR3 in DNA: TGTGCCAGCAGTTACGGGACAGGGTCGGGGACAGATACGCAGTATTTT.

This clonotype was detected many times. This chain uses TRBV5-4 with TRBJ2-2; 7 positions agree with TRBD1. Trimming took 4 bases from V and 7 from J; bases not matched to a gene: 10. The germline CDR1 and CDR2 sequences are SGHNT and YYREEE (reference sequence). There are 15 residues in the CDR3. The CDR3: CASSLGQLSYGELFF. In DNA, the CDR3 is TGTGCCAGCAGCCTGGGACAGCTGAGCTACGGGGAGCTGTTTTTT.

This clonotype was seen ten or more times. The rearrangement links TRBV7-7 to TRBJ2-3; D possibly corresponds to TRBD1 (5 bases). The germline CDR1 and CDR2 sequences are SSHAT and FNYEAQ (reference sequence). This CDR3 has 15 residues. V was cut by 5 bases and J by 0 bases, with 12 bases left in between. The CDR3 spells CASSTQGLSTDTQYF. CDR3 in DNA: TGTGCCAGCAGCACCCAGGGCCTTAGCACAGATACGCAGTATTTT.

Remarks on this clonotype: A much more abundant neighbour one base away suggests this may be a read error. The rearrangement uses TRBV5-6 and TRBJ2-3; 15 bases align to TRBD2. The CDR3 runs 20 residues. Germline V CDR1 and CDR2: SGHDT, YYEEEE. CDR3 amino acids: CVSSLNYYGLAGGSTDTQYF. The CDR3 DNA is TGTGTCAGCAGCCTCAACTACTACGGACTAGCGGGAGGGAGCACAGATACGCAGTATTTT.

This chain links TRBV11-2 with TRBJ2-1, with TRBD2 as a possible D gene (5 bases). The germline V gene has CDR1 SGHAT and CDR2 FQNNGV. The V gene lost 5 bases and the J gene lost 6 bases, with 17 bases spanning the gap. This CDR3 comprises 15 residues. CDR3 in DNA: TGTGCCAGCAGCCCCCCCGGCGAGGGAGTCAATGAGCAGTTCTTC. The encoded protein is CASSPPGEGVNEQFF.

This clonotype has at least ten counts. The chain recombines TRBV10-2 with TRBJ1-1, with D possibly matching TRBD1 (6 bases). Trimming removed 4 bases from V and 2 bases from J, with 8 bases in between. The CDR3 has 13 amino acids. Germline CDR1 reads WSHSY; CDR2 reads SAAADI. The CDR3 loop reads CASSAGVNTEAFF. Here the CDR3 DNA reads TGCGCCAGCAGTGCAGGGGTAAACACTGAAGCTTTCTTT.

This clonotype has more than one count but fewer than ten. The CDR3 region is CASSYPGTSGLTNTGELFF. The CDR3 region has the DNA TGTGCCAGCAGTTACCCCGGGACTAGCGGACTCACGAACACCGGGGAGCTGTTTTTT. This rearrangement joins TRBV6-2 or TRBV6-3 to TRBJ2-2; 11 nucleotides align to TRBD2. Trimming at V came to 2 bases and at J to 0 bases, leaving 8 bases not matched to a gene. Germline V gene lookup returns CDR1 MNHEY and CDR2 SVGEGT. This CDR3 region has 19 residues.

This rearrangement joins TRBV7-2 to TRBJ1-4; D remains ambiguous. This CDR3 contains 13 residues. CDR1 is SGHTA, CDR2 FQGNSA, per germline. The germline V and J ends were trimmed by 8 bases and 6 bases, with 13 bases remaining between them. The CDR3 loop is CASGAARDEKLFF. The CDR3 DNA sequence: TGTGCCAGCGGTGCGGCGAGGGATGAAAAACTGTTTTTT. The whole variable domain, filled in from reference TRBV7-2 and TRBJ1-4, reads GAGVSQSPSNKVTEKGKDVELRCDPISGHTALYWYRQSLGQGLEFLIYFQGNSAPDKSGLPSDRFSAERTGGSVSTLTIQRTQQEDSAVYLCASGAARDEKLFFGSGTQLSVL.

The V and J genes are TRBV28 and TRBJ2-7; tentative D call: TRBD2 (6 bases). Trimming pared 7 bases from V and 0 bases from J, leaving 13 bases between. CDR1 is MDHEN, CDR2 SYDVKM, per germline. The CDR3 is 14 residues long. CDR3 loop: CASNWGESSYEQYF. The CDR3, as DNA: TGTGCCAGCAATTGGGGGGAGAGCTCCTACGAGCAGTACTTC.

The chain couples TRBV5-1 to TRBJ2-7, with TRBD2 as a possible D gene (5 bases). Germline V gives CDR1 SGHRS, CDR2 YFSETQ. CDR3 length: 13 amino acids. Trimming left V 4 bases short and J 7 bases short, with 15 bases between. The CDR3 region is CASSPGMTGEQYF. The DNA of the CDR3 is TGCGCCAGCAGCCCGGGGATGACTGGGGAGCAGTACTTC.

Comments on this clonotype: Compared with germline, one end of the junction differs, possibly owing to a read error. This rearrangement joins TRBV5-3 to TRBJ2-7; 7 nucleotides align to TRBD1. TRBV5-3 is filed as an ORF, its function uncertain. This CDR3 has 15 residues. CDR3 residues: CARTQDRRHSHEQYF. The CDR3 region has the DNA TGTGCCAGAACCCAGGACAGGAGGCACTCCCACGAGCAGTACTTC.

This clonotype was observed at least ten times. The rearrangement links TRBV28 to TRBJ1-5; perhaps TRBD1 as D (5 bases). CDR1 is MDHEN, CDR2 SYDVKM, per germline. V lost 3 bases to trimming and J lost 1 base, with 10 bases between them. The CDR3 spans 15 residues. The CDR3 DNA reads as TGTGCCAGCAGTTTTACAGGTCGGAGCAATCAGCCCCAGCATTTT. As protein: CASSFTGRSNQPQHF.

This clonotype was counted a few times. This sequence joins TRBV7-6 and TRBJ2-7; tentative D call: TRBD2 (6 bases). Trimming pared 5 bases from V and 3 bases from J, leaving 11 bases between. Germline values: CDR1 SGHVS, CDR2 FNYEAQ. The CDR3 is 13 amino acids. CDR3 protein: CASSHGGVYEQYF. The CDR3 nucleotides are TGTGCCAGCAGCCACGGCGGGGTCTACGAGCAGTACTTC.

CDR3 coding DNA: TGTGCCATCAGTGTAATAGCGGGTGAGCAGTACTTC. Protein: CAISVIAGEQYF. The chain has TRBV10-3 and TRBJ2-7; TRBD2 aligns across 7 bases. Per germline, CDR1 ENHRY and CDR2 SYGVKD. With 4 bases clipped from V and 7 bases from J, the junction kept 4 bases outside the gene matches. This CDR3 has 12 residues.

This clonotype was picked up many times. This chain links TRBV7-9 with TRBJ2-1; no firm D call. Germline lookup yields CDR1 SEHNR and CDR2 FQNEAQ (reference sequence). Trimming removed 5 bases from V and 10 bases from J, with 12 bases in between. CDR3 length equals 12 residues. The CDR3 sequence: CASSQTSWEQFF. CDR3 nucleotides: TGTGCCAGCAGCCAAACCTCCTGGGAGCAGTTCTTC.

This clonotype was found a few times. The V and J genes are TRBV7-2 and TRBJ2-7; perhaps TRBD1 as D (6 bases). From germline, CDR1 is SGHTA and CDR2 FQGNSA. This CDR3 has 13 amino acids. The V end lost 5 bases, the J end lost 5 bases, and 13 bases lay between the germline ends. CDR3 nucleotides: TGTGCCAGCAGCACTGTGGGGGCAGACGAGCAGTACTTC. Amino acid sequence: CASSTVGADEQYF.

The chain's CDR3 is CAWRPRGVQHEQYF. Here the CDR3 DNA reads TGTGCCTGGAGACCCCGCGGGGTACAGCACGAGCAGTACTTC. The rearrangement uses TRBV30 and TRBJ2-7; D is possibly TRBD2 (6 bases). Germline V gene data show CDR1 as GTSNPN and CDR2 as SVGIG (reference sequence). The CDR3 sequence is 14 residues long. V was shortened by 3 bases and J by 5 bases, with 17 bases between the two germline ends.

This clonotype was detected a few times. The rearrangement links TRBV20-1 to TRBJ1-1; D not resolved. V lost 6 bases to trimming and J lost 4 bases, with 12 bases between them. Germline V gene sequence: CDR1 DFQATT, CDR2 SNEGSKA (reference sequence). The CDR3 has 12 amino acids. The CDR3 DNA is TGCAGTGCCAGGCGCCGGGGCACTGAAGCTTTCTTT. This encodes CSARRRGTEAFF.